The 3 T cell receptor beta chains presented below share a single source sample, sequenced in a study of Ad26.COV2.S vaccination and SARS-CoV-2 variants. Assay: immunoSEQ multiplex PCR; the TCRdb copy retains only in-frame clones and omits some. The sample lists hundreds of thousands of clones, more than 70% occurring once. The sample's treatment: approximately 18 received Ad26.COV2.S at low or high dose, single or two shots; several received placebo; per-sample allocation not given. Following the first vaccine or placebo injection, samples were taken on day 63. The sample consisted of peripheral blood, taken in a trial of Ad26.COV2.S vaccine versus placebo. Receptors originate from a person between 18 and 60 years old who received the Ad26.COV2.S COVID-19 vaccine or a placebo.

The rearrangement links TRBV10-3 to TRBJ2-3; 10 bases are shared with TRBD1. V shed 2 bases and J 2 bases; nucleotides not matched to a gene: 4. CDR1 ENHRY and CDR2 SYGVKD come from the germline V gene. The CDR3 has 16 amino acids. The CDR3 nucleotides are TGTGCCATCAGTGAGGGGACAGGGGCTTCCACAGATACGCAGTATTTT. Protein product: CAISEGTGASTDTQYF.

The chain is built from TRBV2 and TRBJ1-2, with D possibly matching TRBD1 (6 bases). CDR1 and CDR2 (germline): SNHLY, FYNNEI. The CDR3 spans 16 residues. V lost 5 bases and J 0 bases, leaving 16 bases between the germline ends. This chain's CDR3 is CASSLSRDIPNYGYTF. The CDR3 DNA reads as TGTGCCAGCAGTCTCAGCCGGGACATCCCTAACTATGGCTACACCTTC.

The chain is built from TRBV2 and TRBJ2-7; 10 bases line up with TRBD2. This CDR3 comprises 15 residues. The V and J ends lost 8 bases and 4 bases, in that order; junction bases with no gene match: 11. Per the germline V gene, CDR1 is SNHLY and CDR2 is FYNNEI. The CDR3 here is CASSLLAGDLYEQYF. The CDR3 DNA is TGTGCCAGCTCCCTTCTAGCGGGAGACTTGTACGAGCAGTACTTC.